A single sample gave rise to the 3 T cell receptor beta chains below, sequenced in a study of T cell responses to AZD1222 COVID-19 vaccine. Data came from immunoSEQ multiplex PCR; TCRdb stores just in-frame clones and leaves some out. Of 150,000 to 200,000 clones in the sample, roughly 92% were seen once. Sequenced material: peripheral blood, taken 28 days after the second AZD1222 dose. All receptors come from an adult who received the AZD1222 COVID-19 vaccine.

The V call is TRBV7-9, the J call TRBJ1-2; 9 bases map to TRBD1. V was pared by 5 bases and J by 6 bases, with 4 bases of the junction left unmatched. The CDR3 has 13 amino acids. The germline V gene has CDR1 SEHNR and CDR2 FQNEAQ (reference sequence). The CDR3, as DNA: TGTGCCAGCAGCGGGACAGGGAATAATGGCTACACCTTC. Translated: CASSGTGNNGYTF.

The chain couples TRBV24-1 to TRBJ2-2, with no clear D. The CDR3 length is 14 residues. Germline CDR1 reads KGHDR; CDR2 reads SFDVKD. The V end was cut by 1 base, the J end by 1 base, with 3 bases between. The CDR3 sequence is CATSDFLNTGELFF. For the CDR3, the DNA is TGTGCCACCAGTGATTTCCTGAACACCGGGGAGCTGTTTTTT.

The rearrangement links TRBV2 to TRBJ1-3; D is unresolved. The germline V gene has CDR1 SNHLY and CDR2 FYNNEI. This CDR3 contains 15 residues. The V end was cut by 0 bases, the J end by 1 base, with 7 bases between. The CDR3 sequence: CASSEARVSGNTIYF. The CDR3 DNA reads as TGTGCCAGCAGTGAAGCAAGAGTTTCTGGAAACACCATATATTTT.